This T cell receptor (beta chain) was sequenced during a study of cytomegalovirus exposure and HLA in healthy donors (dated by TCRdb to between 2016 and 2019). In terms of the full investigation: According to an earlier analysis of a few hundred of the donors, 150 million to 200 million T cells yielded approximately 120 million unique TCR beta sequences and about 300 Gb of sequence data. Rather than drawing on any new phenotypic data, the later analysis identified candidate immune exposures from TCR beta sequences and the way those sequences occurred across donors. In a later analysis, previously published TCR beta repertoires from some 640 donors were re-analyzed and high-resolution HLA genotyping was added so that TCR occurrence patterns could be studied. Typing coverage varied by locus: about 620-630 donors for A, B, C, DRB1 and DQB1; approximately 500 for DQA1; over 600 for DPA1; under 490 for DPB1. The study aimed to test whether cataloging public T cell receptors could reveal signatures of past pathogen exposure. Among the roughly 410 genotyped donors, around 81% belonged to the genetic ancestry cluster associated with self-reported Caucasian donors. A later genetic analysis used genome-wide SNP genotypes for about three fifths of the 666 donors, treating that subset as a discovery cohort. In addition to the first cohort of 666 subjects, a separate validation cohort of 120 different subjects was used. Every repertoire in the discovery cohort had been generated on one and the same sequencing platform. Among about 360 genotyped donors of the cohort, an average of about 240,000 unique TCR beta nucleotide sequences were sequenced per donor, roughly 18% of them non-productive. To decide whether each TCR beta V gene segment behaved as functional or pseudogenic, an earlier analysis of some 600 of the donors relied on high-throughput TCR beta sequencing. Donor age, sex, ethnicity and CMV serostatus were compiled alongside the repertoire data. Using immunosequencing, the study profiled T cell repertoires from 550 to 750 subjects and related those repertoires to cytomegalovirus serostatus. A handful of DR-DQ haplotypes were handled as single units for association and clustering because linkage in the cohort was strong. High-throughput TCR immunosequencing, statistical association of individual TCRs with disease status, and machine learning were combined to predict cytomegalovirus infection status. Both class I and class II loci were covered by HLA typing, at four-digit resolution. An early release that covered approximately 600 HLA-typed donors contained approximately 300 gigabases of sequencing data and 65 million to 100 million unique TCR sequences.

The cohort was made up of approximately 700 healthy bone marrow donors. Cohort members were all nominally healthy when sampled, although unrecorded immune exposures were likely present. The donor was CMV seropositive and belonged to the group of 250 to 300 seropositive cohort members. A peripheral blood sample was collected from each donor, and TCR beta sequencing was performed on peripheral blood mononuclear cells. The Qiagen DNeasy Blood Extraction Kit was used to extract genomic DNA from the blood cell samples. Preparation of the library involved the immunoSEQ multiplex PCR assay. For the multiplex PCR, a mixture combining 60 forward primers for TCR Vbeta segments and 13 reverse primers for TCR Jbeta segments was used. A multiplex PCR assay on genomic DNA amplified the CDR3 region of rearranged TCR beta genes. Amplified TCR beta libraries were sequenced as 87-base-pair reads on the Illumina HiSeq System. The study's own analysis went as follows. In a later analysis, about 80 million unique TCR beta chains were counted across the roughly 670 repertoires, and some 10 million of these chains were shared by at least two donors. To remove PCR and sequencing errors, raw reads were error-corrected and collapsed into unique sequences using a nearest-neighbor algorithm that merged closely related sequences. To assign V, D and J gene segments, CDR3 sequences were aligned to IMGT reference sequences. For a sequence to be retained, at least a six-nucleotide match to both a V gene segment and a J gene segment was required. Rearrangements were classified as productive when the CDR3 lacked stop codons and remained in frame with V and J, and all other rearrangements were classified as non-productive. CDR3 was defined according to IMGT convention as the region running from the second conserved V-encoded cysteine to the conserved J-encoded phenylalanine. Sequences without an unambiguous match to a single V gene segment were excluded from the earlier analysis of several hundred of the donors. In an earlier analysis of 500 to 750 of the donors, V segments were called functional above 56.7% productive rearrangements and were called segregating when the between-donor standard deviation exceeded 5%. To diagnose cytomegalovirus status from the catalog of TCR beta chain sequences, a statistical classification framework was built. In a later analysis, V and J genes were assigned by comparing TCR nucleotide sequences against IMGT/GENE-DB human TR gene sequences. Using the TCRdist pipeline, a later analysis assigned CDR3 sequences along with most-parsimonious VDJ recombination scenarios. In a later analysis, every TCR beta chain was defined by the combination of its CDR3 amino acid sequence and its V-gene family, and reads without a unique V-gene family were dropped. As a way to deal with suspected cross-contamination and a sequencing artifact, a later analysis dropped approximately 590 nucleotide sequences that were highly shared and had low generation probability. In a later analysis, a clonal expansion index was calculated for each public chain from normalized within-repertoire ranks of inferred template counts. Generation probabilities in a later analysis came from a VDJ recombination model fitted to out-of-frame rearrangements, and those results were checked against IGoR. Hypergeometric tests were used in a later analysis to score TCR-TCR, TCR-HLA and TCR-CMV co-occurrence, with a repertoire-size bias correction applied to the TCR pairs. A later analysis estimated false discovery rates by permuting HLA or CMV assignments 20 times. In a later analysis, co-occurring TCRs were grouped using DBSCAN, with TCRdist sequence similarity added in when clustering inside HLA-allele-positive subsets. Repertoires with fewer than 30,000 or more than 120,000 public chains were left out of co-occurrence clustering, as were four to six repertoires with anomalous nucleotide sharing. TCRdb provides this immuneACCESS table in a form limited to in-frame rearrangements. Some clones are lacking; in checked studies, under half of them reflect an unresolved V gene, and why the rest are absent is not known. V, J and clone size derive from that table, while D and trimming were established from the DNA sequence. The sample table holds about 260,000 clones, of which around four fifths were seen once. About 2% of the sample is held by the ten biggest clonotypes.

Trimming accounts for 4 bases at V and 5 bases at J, while the number of junction bases matched to no gene is 5. Sequences MNHEY (CDR1) and SVGAGI (CDR2) are obtained from the germline V gene. The CDR3 runs 14 amino acids, cysteine and phenylalanine included. Just CDR3 DNA is preserved here, 42 bases in frame from base 1. Points on this clone: Its recognized antigen is unknown. Per-base qualities were not stored, and no clone one base away is much larger.

Study-wide findings and limitations: A later analysis reported that several top co-occurrence clusters appeared linked to parvovirus B19, influenza, CMV and Epstein-Barr virus. Compared with the roughly 600-donor mean, donors in an Asian-associated ancestry cluster had fewer N-insertions in productive TCRs, according to a later genetic analysis. Immune exposure information for the cohort was limited to CMV serostatus. A later analysis found that HLA-associated TCR beta chains were more clonally expanded and had lower generation probabilities than equally common non-associated chains. The earlier analysis of approximately 560 of the donors excluded some 16 rarely observed V segments, including chromosome 9 orphons, because counts were too low. In a later analysis, around 17,000 TCR beta sequences were associated with specific HLA alleles at a false discovery rate of 0.05. In both the original and validation cohorts, the classifier was reported to diagnose cytomegalovirus status with high specificity and sensitivity. The cohort was sequenced for TCR beta chains only, and without alpha or paired-chain data the features that could be detected were limited. Sequencing depth was assumed to be roughly uniform across donors in the presence/absence analyses, though that assumption may not hold. V-gene and J-gene trimming of TCR beta chains was associated with a missense DCLRE1C variant in a later genetic analysis, and the association was replicated in an independent cohort. It was suggested by the authors that the approach could potentially be generalized to other disease states and immunological phenotypes. In a later analysis, TCR association rates were found to vary across HLA loci, with the most associated TCRs seen for DRB1 alleles and the fewest for HLA-C alleles. Assigning TCR associations to individual alleles was difficult when HLA alleles, especially DR and DQ, strongly co-occurred. Because HLA typing was missing for some donors at each locus, association tests included only the typed subset. Linkage disequilibrium might explain the correlated functional status among segregating V segments, but an unknown experimental factor could not be ruled out. A cluster of highly shared sequence variants was judged likely to be a technical artifact of the sequencing pipeline. Some IMGT-functional V segments, including TRBV6-2 and TRBV6-3, could not be told apart with the 87-base-pair reads, so those segments were excluded. In the study, approximately 160 TCR beta chains were listed as associated with cytomegalovirus. Across donors, most TCR sequences were observed very rarely, whereas some public TCRs were present in many individuals. A further reported finding was that TCR beta sequences accurately predicted the HLA-A and HLA-B alleles for most subjects in the first cohort. In an earlier analysis of approximately 590 of the donors, most TCR beta V segments appeared in productive rearrangements about 87% or about 30% of the time, broadly matching IMGT annotations. In vitro tests confirmed that a few of the cytomegalovirus-associated TCR beta chains recognize cytomegalovirus antigens. Most CMV-associated TCR beta chains appeared to be HLA-restricted in a later analysis, and the HLA associations seemed to be driven largely by CMV exposure.

This TCR came from a woman between 40 and 55 years old in good health and CMV-seropositive. Sequences were obtained from PBMCs. The chain is made from TRBV6-5 and TRBJ2-7; TRBD2 agrees with 10 junctional bases. The bases are TGTGCCAGCAGTTCCAGCGGGAGGGCGGACGAGCAGTACTTC. It is translated as CASSSSGRADEQYF.